This note documents a single T cell receptor beta chain sequence. The clone's antigen remains unknown. Base qualities are not at hand, and no much larger clone is one base apart. V is pruned by 11 bases and J by 5 bases, leaving 2 bases of the junction without a gene match. Including the terminal cysteine and phenylalanine, the CDR3 comprises 11 residues. Only the CDR3 part of the read is kept: 33 bases, read in frame from the first base. CDR1 SNHLY and CDR2 FYNNEI were looked up in the germline V gene. In the paper's terms, the treatment or condition label means: randomized to nivolumab then ipilimumab (arm A) or the reverse (arm B). None of the patients in the trial had previously been given DNA-damaging chemotherapy. Thawed PBMCs were sorted on a FACS Aria II flow cytometer to isolate live CD3+CD8+ cells negative for CD19 and CD56. The samples were obtained from melanoma patients enrolled in CheckMate 064, an open-label, randomized phase II trial testing sequential checkpoint blockade. Peripheral blood mononuclear cells were obtained through leukapheresis, purified using Ficoll-Paque, and frozen in human serum containing approximately 11% DMSO. Immediately after sorting, the purity of the sorted blood CD3+CD8+ cells was confirmed to be >98%, and DNA was then extracted.

The immunoSEQ Assay was used to immunosequence TCRbeta CDR3 regions from genomic DNA. Prior to high-throughput sequencing, genomic DNA was amplified by bias-controlled multiplex PCR. Per the original workflow: To quantify the absolute abundance of each unique TCRbeta CDR3 region, the sequences were collapsed and filtered. Clonality, defined as 1 minus Pielou's evenness, was calculated using only productive rearrangements. Clones with significantly greater frequencies in on-treatment versus baseline samples were identified using a previously published method. The immuneACCESS repertoire file appears here via TCRdb, limited to in-frame rearrangements. These files lack a portion of the clones; in checked studies, under half of the deficit traces to unresolved V genes, and the cause of the others is not known. V and J calls plus clone size are reproduced from that table; the DNA served to infer D and trimming. This sample is represented by approximately 14,000 clones; approximately 80% of them were singletons. The top ten constitute about 30% of the sample.

This sample is part of a study of sequential checkpoint blockade in melanoma (dated by TCRdb to between 2017 and 2020). Context from the whole study: In a 1:1 randomization, patients received either first-line nivolumab then ipilimumab (arm A) or ipilimumab then nivolumab (arm B). Maintenance nivolumab was given following each of the two trial sequences.

What the authors observed across the whole study: Larger, independent patient cohorts are needed to validate the response-prediction model that combines TCR metrics and mutation burden.

The clonotype comes from a human donor with melanoma. This specimen consisted of CD8+ T cells sorted from blood (inferred from file names), obtained from a patient given nivolumab and ipilimumab in sequence. Recombination connected TRBV2 to TRBJ2-7, with 11 junctional bases fitting TRBD1. CDR3 sequence: CAGTGGNEQYF. The bases are TGTGCCGGGACAGGGGGTAACGAGCAGTACTTC. The variable domain in full, with residues beyond the CDR3 obtained from the reference TRBV2 and TRBJ2-7 genes, is EPEVTQTPSHQVTQMGQEVILRCVPISNHLYFYWYRQILGQKVEFLVSFYNNEISEKSEIFDDQFSVERPDGSNFTLKIRSTKLEDSAMYFCAGTGGNEQYFGPGTRLTVT.